The 27 T cell receptor beta chains given below trace back to one sample, sequenced in a study of shared clonotypes between healthy human individuals. Assay used: immunoSEQ multiplex PCR; TCRdb lists only in-frame clones, some missing. The sample lists 700,000 or so clones, 72% seen once, with approximately 2% in the top ten. Sequencing was carried out using memory CD4+ T cells sorted from blood. Specified subset: CD45RA-negative fraction. Receptor source: a woman younger than 45 in good health.

The chain carries TRBV27 and TRBJ2-7, with a weak D call TRBD2 (6 bases). The germline V gene has CDR1 MNHEY and CDR2 SMNVEV (reference sequence). This CDR3 has 13 residues. The V and J ends lost 6 bases and 6 bases respectively, with 15 bases between them. The CDR3 nucleotides read TGTGCCAGCAGACGGGGACTTGATCGCGAGCAGTACTTC. This encodes CASRRGLDREQYF.

V and J are TRBV5-4 and TRBJ2-3; TRBD2 matches 8 bases. V shed 2 bases and J 6 bases; nucleotides not matched to a gene: 8. The length of the CDR3 is 15 residues. Germline CDR1 and CDR2: SGHNT and YYREEE (reference sequence). This chain's CDR3 is CASSFTGGPTDTQYF. In DNA form, the CDR3 reads TGTGCCAGCAGCTTTACGGGAGGGCCGACGGATACGCAGTATTTT.

This clone was detected only a few times. This chain links TRBV14 with TRBJ2-3; weak D call: TRBD1 (5 bases). The CDR3 is 13 amino acids. Germline CDR1 SGHDN, CDR2 FVKESK. V lost 0 bases and J lost 10, with 11 bases in between. CDR3 residues: CASSQDTIRAQYF. CDR3 sequence (DNA): TGTGCCAGCAGCCAAGATACCATCAGGGCGCAGTATTTT.

As concerns this clone: The sample contains more than one DNA sequence encoding this CDR3. This chain links TRBV2 with TRBJ2-1; a weak D match, TRBD2 (5 bases). CDR1 and CDR2 (germline): SNHLY, FYNNEI. There are 12 residues in the CDR3. Trimming took 8 bases from V and 3 from J, leaving 8 bases between them. The DNA for the CDR3 is TGTGCCAGCGGTAGCGACTACAATGAGCAGTTCTTC. Protein: CASGSDYNEQFF.

The chain couples TRBV11-2 to TRBJ2-5; D may be TRBD2 (7 bases). The J call may be in error: the DNA end matches TRBJ2-7 better. CDR3 length: 14 amino acids. Germline V gives CDR1 SGHAT, CDR2 FQNNGV. CDR3 amino acids: CASSPRGAIDEQYF. The DNA for the CDR3 is TGTGCCAGCAGCCCACGGGGGGCTATAGACGAGCAGTACTTC.

The rearrangement links TRBV19 to TRBJ1-5; 10 bases are a match to TRBD1. The CDR3 is 16 amino acids. Looked up from germline, CDR1 is LNHDA and CDR2 is SQIVND (reference sequence). Losses at the gene ends were 5 bases for V and 5 bases for J; bases not matched to a gene: 9. CDR3 amino acids: CASSLQEGQGHQPQHF. The CDR3 nucleotides are TGTGCCAGTAGTCTTCAGGAGGGACAGGGGCATCAGCCCCAGCATTTT.

CDR3: CASTTLLDYEQYF. DNA of the CDR3: TGTGCCAGCACGACGCTTTTGGACTACGAGCAGTACTTC. The gene calls are TRBV28 and TRBJ2-7; no firm D call. With 7 bases removed from V and 3 bases from J, the gap between germline ends came to 13 bases. The CDR3 is made up of 13 amino acids. The V gene's germline CDR1 is MDHEN and CDR2 SYDVKM.

This clone was observed a handful of times. The chain employs TRBV19 and TRBJ1-5; tentatively, D is TRBD1 (5 bases). From germline, CDR1 is LNHDA and CDR2 SQIVND (reference sequence). V lost 10 bases to trimming and J lost 1 base, with 11 bases between them. The CDR3 is 13 residues long. CDR3 amino acids: CATGHGSNQPQHF. CDR3 in DNA: TGTGCCACAGGGCACGGGAGCAATCAGCCCCAGCATTTT.

The rearrangement joins TRBV7-2 to TRBJ1-2; no firm D call. Germline V gene sequence: CDR1 SGHTA, CDR2 FQGNSA. The CDR3 has 12 amino acids. The ends were cut back, 0 bases at V and 10 bases at J, with 9 bases in the middle. This CDR3 reads CASSLAGNNYTF. The CDR3, as DNA: TGTGCCAGCAGCTTAGCCGGAAATAACTACACCTTC. Based on the CDR3 plus reference TRBV7-2 and TRBJ1-2, the full variable domain is GAGVSQSPSNKVTEKGKDVELRCDPISGHTALYWYRQSLGQGLEFLIYFQGNSAPDKSGLPSDRFSAERTGGSVSTLTIQRTQQEDSAVYLCASSLAGNNYTFGSGTRLTVV.

In regard to this clone: The sample has other DNA sequences that encode this CDR3 too. This chain joins TRBV2 and TRBJ2-1, with 12 bases lining up with TRBD2. This CDR3 region has 15 residues. Trimming removed 6 bases from V and 6 bases from J; junction bases left unmatched: 6. Germline CDR1 reads SNHLY; CDR2 reads FYNNEI. CDR3 nucleotide sequence: TGTGCCAGCAGAAGACTAGCGGGAGTTGTCAATGAGCAGTTCTTC. It specifies CASRRLAGVVNEQFF. Combining the CDR3 with reference TRBV2 and TRBJ2-1 gives the whole variable domain EPEVTQTPSHQVTQMGQEVILRCVPISNHLYFYWYRQILGQKVEFLVSFYNNEISEKSEIFDDQFSVERPDGSNFTLKIRSTKLEDSAMYFCASRRLAGVVNEQFFGPGTRLTVL.

Here the CDR3 reads CASSLFGLKSYEQYF. CDR3 nucleotides: TGTGCCAGCAGTTTATTCGGACTAAAATCCTACGAGCAGTACTTC. V is TRBV28 and J is TRBJ2-7; tentatively, D is TRBD2 (6 bases). The germline gives CDR1 MDHEN, CDR2 SYDVKM. V lost 1 base and J 1 base, leaving 11 bases between the germline ends. The CDR3 loop spans 15 amino acids.

The V call is TRBV9, the J call TRBJ1-5; D unresolved. Germline V CDR1 and CDR2: SGDLS, YYNGEE. V was cut by 5 bases and J by 1 base, with 16 bases left in between. The CDR3 extends over 16 amino acids. CDR3 in amino acids: CASRDRGPGSNQPQHF. DNA for the CDR3: TGTGCCAGCAGAGATAGAGGCCCTGGGAGCAATCAGCCCCAGCATTTT.

This sequence joins TRBV7-2 and TRBJ2-1; D is unresolved. The V gene lost 6 bases and the J gene lost 1 base, with 10 bases spanning the gap. Germline V CDR1 and CDR2: SGHTA, FQGNSA. The CDR3 length is 14 residues. The CDR3 spells CASSWLLSYNEQFF. In DNA, the CDR3 is TGTGCCAGCAGTTGGCTGCTTTCCTACAATGAGCAGTTCTTC.

V is TRBV5-1 and J is TRBJ2-4; TRBD2 might be the D (6 bases). CDR1 SGHRS and CDR2 YFSETQ come from the germline V gene. The length of the CDR3 is 14 residues. Trimming stripped 9 bases from V and 8 bases from J, with 21 bases between. CDR3 sequence (DNA): TGCGCCACCCACGAAGCGGGCGGTGGGGACATTCAGTACTTC. This gives the protein CATHEAGGGDIQYF. The full variable domain, with the rest looked up from reference TRBV5-1 and TRBJ2-4, is KAGVTQTPRYLIKTRGQQVTLSCSPISGHRSVSWYQQTPGQGLQFLFEYFSETQRNKGNFPGRFSGRQFSNSRSEMNVSTLELGDSALYLCATHEAGGGDIQYFGAGTRLSVL.

V and J are TRBV11-2 and TRBJ1-4; D is unresolved. The CDR3 is made up of 15 amino acids. The germline V and J ends were trimmed by 4 bases and 6 bases, with 15 bases remaining between them. The V gene's germline CDR1 is SGHAT and CDR2 FQNNGV. CDR3 DNA sequence: TGTGCCAGCAGCTCGCCCCGGGAACCCCATGAAAAACTGTTTTTT. Its translation: CASSSPREPHEKLFF.

This clone was observed a few times. This sequence joins TRBV10-3 and TRBJ2-3; TRBD2 might be the D (5 bases). The CDR3 covers 16 residues. Germline CDR1 and CDR2: ENHRY and SYGVKD. Trimming took 6 bases from V and 1 from J, leaving 17 bases between them. The CDR3 nucleotides are TGTGCCATCAGCCTCGGTAGAAGCGGTGGCACAGATACGCAGTATTTT. Protein product: CAISLGRSGGTDTQYF.

This sequence joins TRBV18 and TRBJ2-3; 7 nucleotides agree with TRBD2. Germline trimming cut 2 bases from V and 9 bases from J; bases unmatched to any gene: 14. The CDR3 totals 16 residues. The germline V gene has CDR1 KGHSH and CDR2 LQKENI. CDR3 in amino acids: CASSPYRAGTPGTQYF. The CDR3 DNA reads as TGTGCCAGCTCACCATATAGAGCGGGAACTCCAGGAACGCAGTATTTT.

The genes are TRBV9 and TRBJ2-5; 12 nucleotides line up with TRBD1. The V and J ends lost 2 bases and 4 bases, in that order; junction bases with no gene match: 6. This CDR3 spans 16 amino acids. CDR1 and CDR2 (germline): SGDLS, YYNGEE. The CDR3 DNA reads as TGTGCCAGCAGCGTTCTGGGACAGGGGGCGTCAGAGACCCAGTACTTC. This codes for CASSVLGQGASETQYF.

As DNA, the CDR3 is TGTGCCAGCAGCCCTACGACAGGGTGGAACACCGGGGAGCTGTTTTTT. Translating gives CASSPTTGWNTGELFF. The V gene is TRBV7-3, the J gene TRBJ2-2; 7 bases match TRBD1. The CDR3 covers 16 residues. The ends lost 5 bases at V and 1 base at J; junction bases unmatched: 7. Germline lookup yields CDR1 SGHTA and CDR2 FQGTGA.

Comment on this clone: The identical CDR3 is also encoded by other nucleotide sequences in the sample. The V gene is TRBV6-5, the J gene TRBJ2-7, with a possible D match to TRBD1 (6 bases). CDR3 length: 14 residues. In germline, CDR1 is MNHEY, CDR2 SVGAGI. Trimming took off 0 bases at V and 3 bases at J, with 9 bases between the two ends. CDR3 nucleotides: TGTGCCAGCAGTTACTCACAGGGATACTACGAGCAGTACTTC. This sequence encodes CASSYSQGYYEQYF.

The J gene is TRBJ1-2, the V gene TRBV6-5; 7 bases are a match to TRBD1. Germline V gene sequence: CDR1 MNHEY, CDR2 SVGAGI. The trim removed 6 bases at V and 8 bases at J, leaving 12 bases unmatched. The CDR3 runs to 14 residues. The CDR3 is CASRRGQVISGYTF. The CDR3 region has the DNA TGTGCCAGCAGAAGAGGACAGGTCATAAGCGGCTACACCTTC.

The CDR3 sequence is CSAGGTSGSYGEQFF. CDR3 nucleotide sequence: TGCAGCGCAGGGGGGACTAGCGGGAGTTATGGGGAGCAGTTCTTC. This chain connects TRBV29-1 to TRBJ2-1; TRBD2 matches 14 bases. The CDR3 extends over 15 amino acids. CDR1 and CDR2 from the germline V gene are SQVTM and ANQGSEA. Losses at the gene ends were 7 bases for V and 10 bases for J; bases not matched to a gene: 12.

The rearrangement joins TRBV6-6 to TRBJ1-3, with D hard to call. Germline CDR1 and CDR2: MNHNY and SVGAGI (reference sequence). Trimming removed 5 bases at V and 1 base at J, with 6 bases between. The CDR3 is 13 residues long. CDR3 sequence: CASSTLSGNTIYF. CDR3 DNA sequence: TGTGCCAGCAGTACCCTGTCTGGAAACACCATATATTTT.

CDR3 amino acids: CASSTITYEQYF. CDR3 bases: TGTGCCAGCAGTACCATCACGTATGAGCAGTACTTC. The V and J genes are TRBV28 and TRBJ2-7; D remains unclear. The germline CDR1 and CDR2 sequences are MDHEN and SYDVKM. The CDR3 has 12 residues. Trimming left V 5 bases short and J 7 bases short, with 12 bases between.

With regard to this clone: This probably arose from a read error, given a far larger clone one base away. This chain links TRBV7-3 with TRBJ2-3; unclear D gene. Germline CDR1 SGHTA, CDR2 FQGTGA. V gave up 5 bases and J gave up 3 bases, with 0 bases separating them. This CDR3 is built from 10 residues. CDR3 sequence reads: CASSTDTQYF. Here the CDR3 DNA reads TGTGCCAGCAGCACAGATACGCAGTATTTT.

As regards this clone: Other nucleotide sequences from this sample produce the same CDR3. The V gene is TRBV10-3, the J gene TRBJ2-3; D might be TRBD2 (5 bases). Per the germline V gene, CDR1 is ENHRY and CDR2 is SYGVKD. Between the trimmed V and J ends, which lost 0 bases and 3 bases, there was a span of 7 bases. The CDR3 sequence is 14 residues long. The CDR3 sequence is CAISESRGTDTQYF. Here the CDR3 DNA reads TGTGCCATCAGTGAGTCGAGAGGGACAGATACGCAGTATTTT.

This clone turned up a few times. The chain links TRBV15 to TRBJ1-1; TRBD1 might be the D (5 bases). Germline V lookup: CDR1 LNHNV, CDR2 YYDKDF (reference sequence). V lost 6 bases, J lost 1 base, and 9 bases lay in between. This CDR3 spans 13 amino acids. CDR3 region: CATRRDPNTEAFF. CDR3 bases: TGTGCCACCAGGAGGGACCCGAACACTGAAGCTTTCTTT.